This TCR beta chain was recovered during a study of blood T cell repertoires in COVID-19 (dated by TCRdb to 2020 to 2022). About the study as a whole: Collaborator samples came from the United States, Italy and Spain and covered acute and convalescent phases of COVID-19. The prospective study material was composed of cDNA or gDNA derived from T cells, B-cell-depleted T cells, or PBMCs. HLA class I and class II types, where available, came from metadata supplied by the sample provider rather than from assay-based typing. The samples were drawn from the first 160 participants of the ongoing ImmuneRACE study and from 1,254 subjects provided by 6 global collaborators. The repertoires were made available in a free public database intended to serve as a resource for research on the immune response to SARS-CoV-2. The sample metadata nearly always contained a de-identified subject ID, COVID-19 status, age in years and sex. The dataset comprised deeply sampled blood TCRbeta repertoires from subjects exposed to, actively infected with, or recovered from COVID-19.

The full study reports these points: How much clinical and demographic metadata was included differed by source and by participant, and the metadata was provided uncurated.

Whole blood was collected in K2EDTA tubes by collaborating institutions according to the institutions' own protocols. For TCRbeta analysis, collaborators shipped samples in one of three forms: frozen whole blood, isolated PBMCs, or DNA extracted from either of those sample types. This clone occurred once. The antigen it recognizes is unknown. Base qualities are not recorded, but no much larger clone differs from it by a single base. Via the germline V gene (reference sequence), CDR1 is SEHNR and CDR2 FQNEAQ. From V the trimming removes 4 bases and from J it removes 5 bases, while the gene matches leave 2 bases of the junction unaccounted for. Reading from cysteine to phenylalanine, the CDR3 counts 13 amino acids. Of the read, only the CDR3 DNA is kept; its 39 bases are in frame from base 1. TCRbeta CDR3 regions were amplified from genomic DNA by means of the immunoSEQ Assay, a bias-controlled multiplex PCR. The original pipeline was this. The number of nucleated cells in each sample was estimated from the amplification of reference gene primers within the assay. Sequence reads were collapsed and filtered to measure the absolute abundance of every unique TCRbeta CDR3 rearrangement. For each sample, productive Simpson clonality was calculated as the square root of Simpson's diversity index across productive rearrangements. What TCRdb holds here is the immuneACCESS table cut down to in-frame rearrangements. Part of the clones is not present; checked against another copy, under half of the missing clones reflect an unresolved V gene, and the others are unexplained. V and J calls and clone size are those listed in that table; D and trimming were worked out from the DNA. The sample yields about 47,000 clones; 84% were counted once. The ten largest clones add up to 8.8% of the sample.

The sequence was collected from a man between 60 and 75 years old with acute or convalescent COVID-19. Sequenced sample: peripheral blood. This chain joins TRBV7-9 to TRBJ2-1, with TRBD1 identical over 7 junction bases. CDR3 loop: CASSSTGDNEQFF. The DNA reads TGTGCCAGCAGCTCCACAGGGGACAATGAGCAGTTCTTC.